This T cell receptor (beta chain) was identified during a study of shared clonotypes between healthy human individuals. This clone was detected a few times. Its matching antigen is unknown. The CDR3 length is 15 residues. V shed 0 bases, J shed 3 bases, and the junction held 3 bases outside the gene matches. CDR1 and CDR2 (germline): ENHRY, SYGVKD. Study-level results: Naive subsets usually exceeded memory subsets in estimated richness. Sequencing depth was expected to influence donor clonotype sharing.

Authors' analysis steps: Junction-only immunoSEQ sequences carried no quality scores, so filtering differed. Clones were read by immunoSEQ multiplex PCR, and TCRdb kept only the in-frame ones, dropping some. The D gene and trimming were derived from the DNA, and the V and J assignments and clone size from that table. Here the sample spans roughly 1 million clones, under 80% being singletons. This chain connects TRBV10-3 to TRBJ2-7; 9 bases line up with TRBD2. The sequencing sample was made of memory CD4+ T cells sorted from blood. Regarding subset: CD45RA-negative fraction. The source of this sequence is a man between 18 and 35 years old in good health. This CDR3 is CAISESSGSHYEQYF. The CDR3 DNA reads TGTGCCATCAGTGAGTCTAGCGGGAGTCACTACGAGCAGTACTTC.